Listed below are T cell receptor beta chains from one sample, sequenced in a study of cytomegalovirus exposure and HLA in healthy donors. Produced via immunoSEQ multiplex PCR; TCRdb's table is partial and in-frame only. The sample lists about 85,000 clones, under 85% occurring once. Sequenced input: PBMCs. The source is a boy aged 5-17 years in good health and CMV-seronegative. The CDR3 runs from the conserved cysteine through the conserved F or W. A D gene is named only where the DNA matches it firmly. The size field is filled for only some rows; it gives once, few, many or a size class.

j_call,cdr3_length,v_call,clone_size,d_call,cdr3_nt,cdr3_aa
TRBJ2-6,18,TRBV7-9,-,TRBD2,TGTGCCAGCAGCCCCAGACTAGCGGGGCGCTCTGGGGCCAACGTCCTGACTTTC,CASSPRLAGRSGANVLTF
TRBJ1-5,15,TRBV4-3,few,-,TGCGCCAGCAGCCAAGACAGGGTTAGCAATCAGCCCCAGCATTTT,CASSQDRVSNQPQHF
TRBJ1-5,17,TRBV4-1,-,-,TGCGCCAGCAGCCAAGGGCGGACACGAAATAGCAATCAGCCCCAGCATTTT,CASSQGRTRNSNQPQHF
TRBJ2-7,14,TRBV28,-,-,TGTGCCAGCAGAGGGAGCGACGAAACCTACGAGCAGTACTTC,CASRGSDETYEQYF
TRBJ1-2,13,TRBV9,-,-,TGTGCCAGCAGCGTAGACGAAGCCTATGGCTACACCTTC,CASSVDEAYGYTF
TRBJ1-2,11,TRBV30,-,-,TGTGCCTGGATGAGTTTCGTTCTCGTCGTCTTC,CAWMSFVLVVF
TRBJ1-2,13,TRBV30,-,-,TGTGCCTGGAGTGCCAACAACGAGGTCGGCTACACCTTC,CAWSANNEVGYTF
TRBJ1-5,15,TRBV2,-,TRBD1,TGTGCCAGCAGGCGAGACAGGGGTAGCAATCAGCCCCAGCATTTT,CASRRDRGSNQPQHF
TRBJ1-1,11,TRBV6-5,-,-,TGTGCCAGCCGGGGGAACACTGAAGCTTTCTTT,CASRGNTEAFF
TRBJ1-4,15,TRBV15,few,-,TGTGCCACCTCCGTCGGGGTGGTAACTAATGAAAAACTGTTTTTT,CATSVGVVTNEKLFF
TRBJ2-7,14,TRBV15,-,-,TGTGCCACCAGCAGCGACAGGATCTCCTACGAGCAGTACTTC,CATSSDRISYEQYF
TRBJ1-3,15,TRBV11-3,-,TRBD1,TGTGCCAGCAGCTCACAGGGGGGAACTGGAAACACCATATATTTT,CASSSQGGTGNTIYF
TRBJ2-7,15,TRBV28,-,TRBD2,TGTGCCAGCAGGGCTACTAGCGGAGACTCCTACGAGCAGTACTTC,CASRATSGDSYEQYF
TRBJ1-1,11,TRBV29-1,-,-,TGCAGCGTCCAATGGGGAGGGAACGCTTTCTTT,CSVQWGGNAFF
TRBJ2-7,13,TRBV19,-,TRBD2,TGTGCCACCTCGGGAGGGGGGATCTACGAGCAGTACTTC,CATSGGGIYEQYF
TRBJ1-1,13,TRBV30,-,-,TGTGCCTGGAGTAGTACGGTGAACACTGAAGCTTTCTTT,CAWSSTVNTEAFF
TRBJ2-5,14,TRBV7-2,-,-,TGTGCCAGCAGCCCCAAAGGGGCCCAAGAGACCCAGTACTTC,CASSPKGAQETQYF
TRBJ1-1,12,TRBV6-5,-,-,TGTGCCAGCAGCCCGGGAGGGGTAGAAGCTTTCTTT,CASSPGGVEAFF
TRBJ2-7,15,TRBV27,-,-,TGTGCCAGCAGTTTACTAGGCGGTACTATCTACGAGCAGTACTTC,CASSLLGGTIYEQYF
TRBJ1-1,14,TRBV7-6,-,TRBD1,TGTGCCAGCAGCCGGGGACAGGGAAGGGCTGAAGCTTTCTTT,CASSRGQGRAEAFF
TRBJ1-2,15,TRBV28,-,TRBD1,TGTGCCAGCAGTTTAGACAGGGGACCACCCTATGGCTACACCTTC,CASSLDRGPPYGYTF
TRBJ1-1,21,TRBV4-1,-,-,TGCGCCAGCAGCCTCCCACGAGACAAGATTAGGACCGGGACATACAACACTGAAGCTTTCTTT,CASSLPRDKIRTGTYNTEAFF